The next 25 T cell receptor beta chains were all read from a single sample in a study of monozygotic twins with inflammatory bowel disease. TCRdb re-called the 5' RACE reads; every CDR3 protein appears as one record, without DNA. The ten most abundant clones cover 2% of a sample with 330,000 or so distinct CDR3 sequences. Sequencing was done on a sample of blood. The receptors were sampled from a human donor with ulcerative colitis or Crohn's disease, or a healthy co-twin of an affected twin (not recorded which).

The V call is TRBV6-5, the J call TRBJ1-6; without DNA, the TCRdb call of TRBD1 cannot be checked. Germline CDR1 reads MNHEY; CDR2 reads SVGAGI. The CDR3 totals 17 residues. Here the CDR3 reads CASSYGQGAPDNSPLHF.

The chain employs TRBV5-1 and TRBJ2-3; TCRdb's D gene call, TRBD2, goes unchecked for lack of DNA. The germline V gene encodes CDR1 SGHRS and CDR2 YFSETQ. This CDR3 has 16 amino acids. Here the CDR3 reads CASSLTRGDRTDTQYF. Supplemented by reference TRBV5-1 and TRBJ2-3, the full variable domain reads KAGVTQTPRYLIKTRGQQVTLSCSPISGHRSVSWYQQTPGQGLQFLFEYFSETQRNKGNFPGRFSGRQFSNSRSEMNVSTLELGDSALYLCASSLTRGDRTDTQYFGPGTRLTVL.

The V gene is TRBV11-3, the J gene TRBJ1-1. Per germline, CDR1 SGHNT and CDR2 YENEEA. The CDR3 is 14 residues long. CDR3: CASSRHRENTEAFF.

V and J are TRBV28 and TRBJ2-7; without DNA, the TCRdb call of TRBD1 cannot be checked. Germline lookup yields CDR1 MDHEN and CDR2 SYDVKM. This CDR3 has 15 residues. The CDR3 sequence is CASSLRRGYSYEQYF.

The chain combines TRBV5-1 with TRBJ2-1; the D call of TRBD1 rests on TCRdb alone, since no DNA is present to check it. This CDR3 is built from 13 residues. Germline CDR1 SGHRS, CDR2 YFSETQ. The CDR3 loop reads CASSPSGSNEQFF.

The CDR3 sequence is CASSFQLAGKSYYEQYF. The V and J genes are TRBV28 and TRBJ2-7; TCRdb names TRBD1, which stays unverified in the absence of DNA. This CDR3 has 17 amino acids. In germline, CDR1 is MDHEN, CDR2 SYDVKM.

The chain has TRBV10-3 and TRBJ2-3; the D gene TCRdb calls, TRBD1, cannot be checked with no DNA. The CDR3 loop spans 14 amino acids. CDR1 ENHRY and CDR2 SYGVKD come from the germline V gene. CDR3 sequence reads: CAISEYRDSNTQYF.

This rearrangement joins TRBV7-9 to TRBJ2-7; the D call from TCRdb, TRBD2, cannot be confirmed without DNA. The germline V gene has CDR1 SEHNR and CDR2 FQNEAQ (reference sequence). The CDR3 spans 15 residues. The CDR3 loop is CASREQRGAIDEQYF. The variable domain in full, with the rest retrieved from reference TRBV7-9 and TRBJ2-7, is DTGVSQNPRHKITKRGQNVTFRCDPISEHNRLYWYRQTLGQGPEFLTYFQNEAQLEKSRLLSDRFSAERPKGSFSTLEIQRTEQGDSAMYLCASREQRGAIDEQYFGPGTRLTVT.

This chain uses TRBV5-1 with TRBJ1-5; the D gene TCRdb calls, TRBD1, cannot be checked with no DNA. This CDR3 is built from 15 residues. Germline V gene data show CDR1 as SGHRS and CDR2 as YFSETQ. The CDR3 protein is CASSFQGRLGQPQHF.

The chain is built from TRBV7-2 and TRBJ2-7. CDR3 length: 14 amino acids. Germline lookup yields CDR1 SGHTA and CDR2 FQGNSA. The CDR3 loop is CASSPRISIYEQYF.

The genes are TRBV28 and TRBJ1-5; with no DNA, the TCRdb D assignment of TRBD1 cannot be verified. Germline values: CDR1 MDHEN, CDR2 SYDVKM. CDR3 length: 14 amino acids. The CDR3 reads CASSLGGSPQPQHF. Drawing the rest from reference TRBV28 and TRBJ1-5, the complete variable domain is DVKVTQSSRYLVKRTGEKVFLECVQDMDHENMFWYRQDPGLGLRLIYFSYDVKMKEKGDIPEGYSVSREKKERFSLILESASTNQTSMYLCASSLGGSPQPQHFGDGTRLSIL.

This rearrangement joins TRBV2 to TRBJ2-7; the D gene TCRdb calls, TRBD2, cannot be checked with no DNA. Germline CDR1 reads SNHLY; CDR2 reads FYNNEI. The CDR3 contains 14 residues. Here the CDR3 reads CASSEEGGYYEQYF.

The chain links TRBV6-6 to TRBJ1-5. The germline CDR1 and CDR2 sequences are MNHNY and SVGAGI (reference sequence). This CDR3 comprises 14 residues. CDR3 sequence: CASSQPDLNQPQHF.

V is TRBV12-3 or TRBV12-4 and J is TRBJ2-7; TCRdb's D call of TRBD1 is untestable without DNA. The CDR3 totals 13 residues. The CDR3: CASSENRGWEQYF.

The chain is built from TRBV29-1 and TRBJ2-5; absent DNA, TCRdb's TRBD2 call cannot be checked. Germline V gene lookup returns CDR1 SQVTM and CDR2 ANQGSEA. This CDR3 has 14 residues. The CDR3 is CSVERAGVQETQYF.

The chain combines TRBV5-8 with TRBJ1-1; lacking DNA, the TRBD1 call made by TCRdb goes unchecked. The germline gives CDR1 SGHTS, CDR2 YDEGEE. The CDR3 length is 14 residues. The CDR3 spells CASSLFRGNTEAFF.

The chain is built from TRBV3-1 and TRBJ2-1; without DNA, the TCRdb call of TRBD2 cannot be checked. The germline V gene has CDR1 LGHDT and CDR2 YNNKEL (reference sequence). The CDR3 runs 12 residues. Here the CDR3 reads CASSITSFEQFF.

This chain connects TRBV3-1 to TRBJ2-6. Per the germline V gene, CDR1 is LGHDT and CDR2 is YNNKEL (reference sequence). The CDR3 contains 17 residues. This chain's CDR3 is CASSQFGWFSGANVLTF. The variable domain in full, with the rest retrieved from reference TRBV3-1 and TRBJ2-6, is DTAVSQTPKYLVTQMGNDKSIKCEQNLGHDTMYWYKQDSKKFLKIMFSYNNKELIINETVPNRFSPKSPDKAHLNLHINSLELGDSAVYFCASSQFGWFSGANVLTFGAGSRLTVL.

The chain joins TRBV18 to TRBJ2-3; TCRdb's D gene call, TRBD1, goes unchecked for lack of DNA. Germline V gene lookup returns CDR1 KGHSH and CDR2 LQKENI. CDR3 length: 18 amino acids. CDR3 loop: CASSPPAPGGHDTDTQYF. The whole variable domain, filled in from reference TRBV18 and TRBJ2-3, reads NAGVMQNPRHLVRRRGQEARLRCSPMKGHSHVYWYRQLPEEGLKFMVYLQKENIIDESGMPKERFSAEFPKEGPSILRIQQVVRGDSAAYFCASSPPAPGGHDTDTQYFGPGTRLTVL.

This sequence joins TRBV28 and TRBJ2-7; TCRdb's assignment of TRBD1 cannot be checked, as there is no DNA. CDR3 length: 17 residues. Germline V gene sequence: CDR1 MDHEN, CDR2 SYDVKM. The CDR3 sequence: CASSFPATRSSIYEQYF.

The chain joins TRBV7-8 to TRBJ1-1. The CDR3 has 14 amino acids. Germline V gene data show CDR1 as SGHVS and CDR2 as FQNEAQ. The CDR3 is CASSLKRANTEAFF.

The V and J genes are TRBV5-5 and TRBJ1-2. The CDR3 spans 13 residues. Germline assignment: CDR1 SGHKS and CDR2 YYEKEE (reference sequence). CDR3 sequence reads: CASTSEMVIGYTF.

The V gene is TRBV12-3 or TRBV12-4, the J gene TRBJ2-3; TCRdb lists TRBD1, though no DNA is available to test this call. The CDR3 is 15 amino acids. The chain's CDR3 is CASSGPGGSTDTQYF.

The chain recombines TRBV20-1 with TRBJ2-3; TCRdb reports TRBD1, a call that lacks DNA to check it against. The length of the CDR3 is 16 residues. Germline V gene lookup returns CDR1 DFQATT and CDR2 SNEGSKA (reference sequence). CDR3 sequence: CSASPRSWGHTDTQYF.

J is TRBJ2-1 and V is TRBV20-1; the D gene TCRdb calls, TRBD2, cannot be checked with no DNA. CDR3 length equals 14 residues. Germline V gives CDR1 DFQATT, CDR2 SNEGSKA (reference sequence). CDR3: CSAFIEREAGEQFF.